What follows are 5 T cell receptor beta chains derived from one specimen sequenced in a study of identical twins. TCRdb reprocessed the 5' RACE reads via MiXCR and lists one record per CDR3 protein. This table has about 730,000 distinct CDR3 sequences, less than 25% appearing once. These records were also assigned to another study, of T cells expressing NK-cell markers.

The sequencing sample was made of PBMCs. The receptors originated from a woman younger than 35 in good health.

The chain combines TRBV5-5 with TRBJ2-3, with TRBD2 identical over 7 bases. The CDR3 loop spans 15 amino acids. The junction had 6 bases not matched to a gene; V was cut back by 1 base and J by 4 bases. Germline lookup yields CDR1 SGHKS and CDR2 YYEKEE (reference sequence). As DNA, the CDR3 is TGTGCCAGCAGCTTGCGCGGGAGAGGGGCAGATACGCAGTATTTT. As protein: CASSLRGRGADTQYF.

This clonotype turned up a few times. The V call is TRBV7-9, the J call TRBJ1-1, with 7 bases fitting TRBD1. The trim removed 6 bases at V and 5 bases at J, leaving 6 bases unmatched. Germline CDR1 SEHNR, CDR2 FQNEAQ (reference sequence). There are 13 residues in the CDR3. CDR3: CASRRTGETEAFF. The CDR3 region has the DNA TGTGCCAGCAGACGAACAGGGGAGACTGAAGCTTTCTTT.

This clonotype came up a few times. In nucleotides, the CDR3 is TGTGCCAGCACCCCAGGGGGCGGGAGGGTTTCTGAGCAGTTCTTC. Residues: CASTPGGGRVSEQFF. This chain joins TRBV12-3 or TRBV12-4 and TRBJ2-1; tentatively, D is TRBD2 (9 bases). The CDR3 loop spans 15 amino acids. V gave up 7 bases and J gave up 9 bases, with 22 bases separating them.

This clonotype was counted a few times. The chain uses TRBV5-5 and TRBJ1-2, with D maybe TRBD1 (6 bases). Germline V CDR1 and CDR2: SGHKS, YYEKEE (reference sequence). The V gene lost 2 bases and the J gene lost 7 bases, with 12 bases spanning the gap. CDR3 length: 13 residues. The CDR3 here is CASSLYRVVGYTF. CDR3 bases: TGTGCCAGCAGCTTATACAGGGTGGTTGGCTACACCTTC.

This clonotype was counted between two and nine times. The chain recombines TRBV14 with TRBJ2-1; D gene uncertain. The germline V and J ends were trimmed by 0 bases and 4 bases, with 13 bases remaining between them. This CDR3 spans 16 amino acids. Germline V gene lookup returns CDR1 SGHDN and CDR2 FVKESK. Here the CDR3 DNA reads TGTGCCAGCAGCCAAGAGGTCCCCATGGGATACAATGAGCAGTTCTTC. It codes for CASSQEVPMGYNEQFF.